These 6 T cell receptor beta chains originate from one sample sequenced in a study of T-cell memory formation after mild COVID-19. TCRdb re-analysed the 5' RACE reads in MiXCR, keeping a single row per CDR3 protein. The table shows 170,000 or so distinct CDR3 sequences, with 25% to 40% occurring only once. Sequencing was performed on PBMCs or a T cell subset sorted from them (not recorded which). The receptors were gathered from an adult woman who had mild COVID-19 (a few samples of this study predate the infection). Cell type and time point are not known.

This clonotype occurred once. This chain links TRBV19 with TRBJ1-5, with 9 bases lining up with TRBD1. J gave up 5 bases and V 9 bases, and 11 bases lay outside the gene matches. CDR3 length: 15 amino acids. The V gene's germline CDR1 is LNHDA and CDR2 SQIVND (reference sequence). This CDR3 is CASHRDRDRDQPQHF. CDR3 sequence (DNA): TGTGCCAGCCACCGGGACAGGGATAGAGATCAGCCCCAGCATTTT.

The chain employs TRBV5-5 and TRBJ1-6, with D possibly being TRBD1 (5 bases). Trimming left V 5 bases short and J 8 bases short, with 20 bases between. Germline loops: CDR1 SGHKS, CDR2 YYEKEE (reference sequence). The CDR3 has 16 residues. The CDR3 region has the DNA TGTGCCAGCAGGGACGCCGGGACGGAGAAACATTCACCCCTCCACTTT. Translating gives CASRDAGTEKHSPLHF. Drawing the rest from reference TRBV5-5 and TRBJ1-6, the complete variable domain is DAGVTQSPTHLIKTRGQQVTLRCSPISGHKSVSWYQQVLGQGPQFIFQYYEKEERGRGNFPDRFSARQFPNYSSELNVNALLLGDSALYLCASRDAGTEKHSPLHFGNGTRLTVT.

This clonotype was found a few times. The chain uses TRBV7-8 and TRBJ2-5, with TRBD1 matching 10 bases. The CDR3 spans 16 residues. From germline, CDR1 is SGHVS and CDR2 FQNEAQ. Trimming removed 5 bases from V and 2 bases from J; junction bases left unmatched: 8. CDR3 DNA sequence: TGTGCCAGCAGCCAAAGGGACAGGGGCCCACAAGAGACCCAGTACTTC. Translating it yields CASSQRDRGPQETQYF.

CDR3 nucleotide sequence: TGCGCCAGCAGCGCGGGACAGGGGGCCGATACGCAGTATTTT. Amino acid sequence: CASSAGQGADTQYF. V gene TRBV5-1 combines with J gene TRBJ2-3, with 12 bases aligning to TRBD1. CDR1 is SGHRS and CDR2 is YFSETQ in the germline V gene. This CDR3 is 14 amino acids long. V shed 4 bases, J shed 6 bases, and the junction held 3 bases outside the gene matches.

This clonotype turned up a few times. V and J are TRBV9 and TRBJ1-2, with 7 bases that match TRBD1. The CDR3 covers 13 residues. CDR1 and CDR2 (germline): SGDLS, YYNGEE. J lost 7 bases, V lost 4 bases, and 7 bases had no gene match. The CDR3 protein is CASSPTGSSGYTF. For the CDR3, the DNA is TGTGCCAGCAGCCCGACAGGGAGTAGTGGCTACACCTTC.

This clonotype appeared a few times. The CDR3 DNA reads as TGTGCCTGGAGTCGGGGGCGGGGGCAGTTTAGCGCAGATACGCAGTATTTT. Encoded protein: CAWSRGRGQFSADTQYF. The V and J genes are TRBV30 and TRBJ2-3; possibly TRBD2 for D (7 bases). Between the trimmed V and J ends, which lost 2 bases and 4 bases, there was a span of 22 bases. Germline values: CDR1 GTSNPN, CDR2 SVGIG (reference sequence). There are 17 residues in the CDR3.